The 27 T cell receptor beta chains listed next were all sequenced from one sample in a study of CXCR4 blockade with PD-1 therapy in pancreatic cancer. The protocol was immunoSEQ multiplex PCR, while the TCRdb copy is restricted to in-frame clones and leaves out a portion. Among 4,000 to 6,500 clones listed, 55% were seen once. The sequencing input was tumor tissue. These receptors originate from a human donor with pancreatic ductal adenocarcinoma.

The chain combines TRBV19 with TRBJ1-5; perhaps TRBD1 as D (6 bases). Trimming took off 6 bases at V and 5 bases at J, with 11 bases between the two ends. The V gene's germline CDR1 is LNHDA and CDR2 SQIVND (reference sequence). The CDR3 spans 13 residues. CDR3 amino acids: CASSGQRDQPQHF. The CDR3 DNA sequence: TGTGCCAGTAGCGGACAGCGTGATCAGCCCCAGCATTTT.

The V call is TRBV11-3, the J call TRBJ1-1; D unresolved. This CDR3 contains 15 residues. V gave up 5 bases and J gave up 10 bases, with 23 bases separating them. Germline CDR1 and CDR2: SGHNT and YENEEA. The CDR3, as DNA: TGTGCCAGCAGCACTTCGACCGGAGGGATTGGTGGAGCTTTCTTT. Amino acids: CASSTSTGGIGGAFF.

The chain carries TRBV6-8 and TRBJ2-2; 7 bases are a match to TRBD1. The germline CDR1 and CDR2 sequences are MNHGY and SAAAGT. V gave up 8 bases and J gave up 4 bases; unmatched junction bases: 16. The CDR3 spans 17 residues. The DNA of the CDR3 is TGTGCCAGCCAAACACTTTCAACAGGGGTATCCACCGGGGAGCTGTTTTTT. Residues: CASQTLSTGVSTGELFF.

In this sample, this clone is medium-sized. The V and J genes are TRBV11-3 and TRBJ1-4; D unresolved. The CDR3 has 16 residues. V lost 3 bases to trimming and J lost 0 bases, with 11 bases between them. Germline-derived CDR1 and CDR2 are SGHNT and YENEEA. This CDR3 reads CASSLARGATNEKLFF. CDR3 nucleotides: TGTGCCAGCAGCTTGGCCCGGGGTGCAACTAATGAAAAACTGTTTTTT.

A few counts support this clone. The genes are TRBV6-7 and TRBJ2-7; 9 bases align to TRBD1. Being an ORF, TRBV6-7 has a function that is uncertain. There are 13 residues in the CDR3. V trimming: 8 bases; J trimming: 0 bases; junction bases outside the gene matches: 2. The CDR3 nucleotides read TGTGCCAGCCTGACAGGGGGCTCCTACGAGCAGTACTTC. Its translation: CASLTGGSYEQYF.

This clone appeared a few times. The rearrangement uses TRBV7-2 and TRBJ2-1; D tentatively fits TRBD1 or TRBD2 (5 bases each). Germline lookup yields CDR1 SGHTA and CDR2 FQGNSA. Trimming removed 4 bases at V and 9 bases at J, with 19 bases between. The CDR3 length is 15 residues. Written as DNA, the CDR3 is TGTGCCAGCAGCTCCCTGGTGGGAGTGGGGCGTGAGCAGTTCTTC. Its translation: CASSSLVGVGREQFF.

The sample holds a few counts of this clone. This rearrangement joins TRBV28 to TRBJ2-4; the D gene is possibly TRBD2 (6 bases). Between the trimmed V and J ends, which lost 6 bases and 7 bases, there was a span of 13 bases. The V gene's germline CDR1 is MDHEN and CDR2 SYDVKM. The CDR3 loop spans 13 amino acids. The CDR3 here is CASREGGRNIQYF. The CDR3 nucleotides are TGTGCCAGCAGGGAAGGAGGGAGGAACATTCAGTACTTC.

This clone was picked up a small number of times. The chain has TRBV6-7 and TRBJ2-6; 8 positions agree with TRBD1. TRBV6-7 is known as an ORF, though its function is uncertain. Trimming removed 4 bases from V and 4 bases from J; junction bases left unmatched: 6. The CDR3 consists of 16 residues. The CDR3 here is CASSFRTGSGANVLTF. CDR3 bases: TGTGCCAGCAGTTTTAGGACAGGGTCCGGGGCCAACGTCCTGACTTTC.

This clone was found a few times. A junction end diverges from the germline sequence, so it may reflect a read error. The rearrangement joins TRBV6-8 to TRBJ1-1; TRBD1 aligns across 7 bases. In germline, CDR1 is MNHGY, CDR2 SAAAGT. This CDR3 has 14 amino acids. The CDR3 sequence is CASRGLTGNTEAFF. The CDR3 nucleotides read TGTGCCAGCAGGGGCCTGACAGGGAACACTGAAGCTTTTTTT.

This clone has just one count. V is TRBV4-1 and J is TRBJ2-2; D ambiguous. The V end was cut by 2 bases, the J end by 5 bases, with 3 bases between. Germline CDR1 is MGHRA and CDR2 is YSYEKL. The CDR3 spans 12 residues. The CDR3 spells CASSQRTGELFF. The CDR3, as DNA: TGCGCCAGCAGCCAAAGGACCGGGGAGCTGTTTTTT.

This chain links TRBV15 with TRBJ2-7; the D call may be TRBD1 or TRBD2 (7 bases each). Per germline, CDR1 LNHNV and CDR2 YYDKDF (reference sequence). This CDR3 contains 15 residues. Trimming left V 3 bases short and J 2 bases short, with 14 bases between. The CDR3 loop is CATSSFRGGPYEQYF. The CDR3 DNA reads as TGTGCCACCAGCAGCTTCAGGGGGGGTCCCTACGAGCAGTACTTC.

The chain joins TRBV18 to TRBJ2-7, with D possibly TRBD1 on 6 matching bases. In germline, CDR1 is KGHSH, CDR2 LQKENI. V gave up 3 bases and J gave up 2 bases, with 11 bases separating them. The CDR3 runs 14 residues. CDR3 in amino acids: CASSPRTDTYEQYF. The CDR3 DNA is TGTGCCAGCTCACCCCGGACAGACACCTACGAGCAGTACTTC. Supplemented by reference TRBV18 and TRBJ2-7, the full variable domain reads NAGVMQNPRHLVRRRGQEARLRCSPMKGHSHVYWYRQLPEEGLKFMVYLQKENIIDESGMPKERFSAEFPKEGPSILRIQQVVRGDSAAYFCASSPRTDTYEQYFGPGTRLTVT.

The rearrangement uses TRBV15 and TRBJ2-1; D call uncertain. The V end lost 4 bases, the J end lost 7 bases, and 17 bases lay between the germline ends. From germline, CDR1 is LNHNV and CDR2 YYDKDF (reference sequence). The CDR3 runs to 15 residues. The CDR3 DNA is TGTGCCACCAGCATAGACTCCAACTTCAGGAATGAGCAGTTCTTC. Encoded protein: CATSIDSNFRNEQFF. The full variable domain, its missing parts supplied by reference TRBV15 and TRBJ2-1, is DAMVIQNPRYQVTQFGKPVTLSCSQTLNHNVMYWYQQKSSQAPKLLFHYYDKDFNNEADTPDNFQSRRPNTSFCFLDIRSPGLGDTAMYLCATSIDSNFRNEQFFGPGTRLTVL.

This clone is medium-sized by share. The chain joins TRBV1 to TRBJ2-6; the table's D call, TRBD2, has no DNA check behind it. TRBV1 is assigned pseudogene status. The CDR3 runs to 16 residues. CDR3 DNA: TGCGCCAGCAGCCAAGTTGGCGGCTCTGGGGCCAACGTCCTGACTTTC. Amino acids: CASSQVGGSGANVLTF.

The chain couples TRBV11-3 to TRBJ1-1, with TRBD1 matching 7 bases. Trimming at V came to 5 bases and at J to 4 bases, leaving 7 bases not matched to a gene. The length of the CDR3 is 14 residues. CDR1 SGHNT and CDR2 YENEEA come from the germline V gene. The CDR3: CASSPQAGGTEAFF. The CDR3 nucleotides read TGTGCCAGCAGCCCTCAGGCAGGGGGCACTGAAGCTTTCTTT.

CDR3 DNA: TGTGCCAGTAGTATCGCAGCATTCAATGAGCAGTTCTTC. It translates to CASSIAAFNEQFF. J is TRBJ2-1 and V is TRBV19, with D unclear. Germline-derived CDR1 and CDR2 are LNHDA and SQIVND (reference sequence). The CDR3 covers 13 residues. Between the trimmed V and J ends, which lost 3 bases and 6 bases, there was a span of 9 bases. Filled out from reference TRBV19 and TRBJ2-1, the complete variable domain reads DGGITQSPKYLFRKEGQNVTLSCEQNLNHDAMYWYRQDPGQGLRLIYYSQIVNDFQKGDIAEGYSVSREKKESFPLTVTSAQKNPTAFYLCASSIAAFNEQFFGPGTRLTVL.

V is TRBV5-1 and J is TRBJ2-3; D not certain. Trimming shortened V by 0 bases and J by 5 bases, and 16 bases separated the two germline ends. Germline V gene lookup returns CDR1 SGHRS and CDR2 YFSETQ. The CDR3 loop spans 16 amino acids. CDR3 nucleotide sequence: TGCGCCAGCAGCTTGGGTCAGAGGAAGAATGGAGATACGCAGTATTTT. Encoded protein: CASSLGQRKNGDTQYF.

This clone was seen more than once but under ten times. The V gene is TRBV28, the J gene TRBJ2-7; maybe TRBD1 (5 bases). Trimming shortened V by 4 bases and J by 7 bases, and 17 bases separated the two germline ends. The CDR3 loop spans 14 amino acids. Germline V gives CDR1 MDHEN, CDR2 SYDVKM. CDR3 nucleotide sequence: TGTGCCAGCAGTTCCCCCCAGGGCGGTCGGGAGCAGTACTTC. Encoded protein: CASSSPQGGREQYF. The full variable domain, in which reference TRBV28 and TRBJ2-7 provide the parts outside the CDR3, is DVKVTQSSRYLVKRTGEKVFLECVQDMDHENMFWYRQDPGLGLRLIYFSYDVKMKEKGDIPEGYSVSREKKERFSLILESASTNQTSMYLCASSSPQGGREQYFGPGTRLTVT.

The genes are TRBV5-1 and TRBJ1-4; D is unclear. Trimming removed 2 bases from V and 0 bases from J, with 5 bases in between. CDR3 length equals 14 residues. Per the germline V gene, CDR1 is SGHRS and CDR2 is YFSETQ. CDR3 DNA: TGCGCCAGCAGCTTACAATCAACTAATGAAAAACTGTTTTTT. Protein product: CASSLQSTNEKLFF.

The chain recombines TRBV19 with TRBJ1-4; D is unclear. Germline V gives CDR1 LNHDA, CDR2 SQIVND (reference sequence). V was shortened by 5 bases and J by 5 bases, with 18 bases between the two germline ends. This CDR3 is 16 amino acids long. CDR3 sequence: CASSPLSGPGNEKLFF. For the CDR3, the DNA is TGTGCCAGTAGTCCCCTTTCGGGTCCGGGGAATGAAAAACTGTTTTTT.

This rearrangement joins TRBV18 to TRBJ1-5; tentative D call: TRBD1 (6 bases). CDR3 length equals 17 residues. The germline V gene has CDR1 KGHSH and CDR2 LQKENI. Trimming stripped 0 bases from V and 1 base from J, with 13 bases between. CDR3 coding DNA: TGTGCCAGCTCACCACCGGGGGGGGCTGGCAGCAATCAGCCCCAGCATTTT. This gives the protein CASSPPGGAGSNQPQHF.

The chain uses TRBV6-8 and TRBJ1-2, with D uncertain. V was cut by 2 bases and J by 5 bases, with 12 bases left in between. Germline assignment: CDR1 MNHGY and CDR2 SAAAGT. The CDR3 sequence is 14 residues long. In DNA form, the CDR3 reads TGTGCCAGCAGTTACCCCGGCAGCCTTTATGGCTACACCTTC. Amino acids: CASSYPGSLYGYTF.

V usage is TRBV11-3 and J usage is TRBJ2-3; 14 bases agree with TRBD2. Germline CDR1 reads SGHNT; CDR2 reads YENEEA. The trim removed 4 bases at V and 7 bases at J, leaving 7 bases unmatched. CDR3 length equals 16 residues. The CDR3 DNA follows: TGTGCCAGCAGCTCCAAGACTAGCGGGGGGGGAAATACGCAGTATTTT. Its protein is CASSSKTSGGGNTQYF. The full variable domain, with the rest looked up from reference TRBV11-3 and TRBJ2-3, is EAGVVQSPRYKIIEKKQPVAFWCNPISGHNTLYWYLQNLGQGPELLIRYENEEAVDDSQLPKDRFSAERLKGVDSTLKIQPAELGDSAVYLCASSSKTSGGGNTQYFGPGTRLTVL.

The chain joins TRBV19 to TRBJ1-1; 7 nucleotides align to TRBD1. Germline-derived CDR1 and CDR2 are LNHDA and SQIVND (reference sequence). After removal of 6 bases from V and 5 bases from J, the junction contained 9 bases not matched to a gene. This CDR3 has 14 residues. Here the CDR3 reads CASREQGRRTEAFF. The CDR3 coding sequence is TGTGCCAGTAGAGAACAGGGGAGGAGGACTGAAGCTTTCTTT.

The rearrangement joins TRBV18 to TRBJ1-2; D unclear. The V end was cut by 0 bases, the J end by 3 bases, with 5 bases between. CDR1 and CDR2 (germline): KGHSH, LQKENI. This CDR3 comprises 13 residues. The CDR3 reads CASSPPTDYGYTF. The DNA of the CDR3 is TGTGCCAGCTCACCACCCACAGACTATGGCTACACCTTC.

The rearrangement links TRBV19 to TRBJ2-1; TRBD1 aligns across 9 bases. This CDR3 is built from 12 residues. The V segment lost 8 bases and the J segment 8 bases; nucleotides outside the gene matches: 4. CDR1 is LNHDA and CDR2 is SQIVND in the germline V gene (reference sequence). CDR3 in DNA: TGTGCCAGTGCGACAGGGGGTTATGAGCAGTTCTTC. Protein product: CASATGGYEQFF. The complete variable domain, with remaining parts taken from reference TRBV19 and TRBJ2-1, reads DGGITQSPKYLFRKEGQNVTLSCEQNLNHDAMYWYRQDPGQGLRLIYYSQIVNDFQKGDIAEGYSVSREKKESFPLTVTSAQKNPTAFYLCASATGGYEQFFGPGTRLTVL.

The chain employs TRBV1 and TRBJ1-1. TRBV1 is listed as a pseudogene. CDR3 length: 13 amino acids. This CDR3 is CASSRGAYTEAFF. CDR3 coding DNA: TGCGCCAGCAGCCGCGGGGCCTACACTGAAGCTTTCTTT.